This TCR beta chain was observed in a study of T cell responses to AZD1222 COVID-19 vaccine. The CDR3 loop spans 12 amino acids. Trimming shortened V by 6 bases and J by 5 bases, and 10 bases separated the two germline ends. Germline assignment: CDR1 LNHDA and CDR2 SQIVND (reference sequence). Clones were read by immunoSEQ multiplex PCR, and TCRdb kept only the in-frame ones, dropping some. In the table there are over 200,000 clones, about 94% of which are singletons. Turning to this clone: Antigen unknown.

Study conclusions and caveats: Regions 160-218 and 743-854 held dominance among vaccine-associated CD4 TCRs, which spanned spike. Seropositive at baseline were only a handful of AZD1222 recipients. Donors were chiefly white British, with a greater number of females, and clonal diversity was perhaps underestimated.

The TCR was taken from an adult who received the MenACWY meningococcal vaccine as a control. The chain couples TRBV19 to TRBJ1-2; D may be TRBD1 (6 bases). Material: peripheral blood, obtained 28 days after the second dose of the MenACWY control vaccine. The CDR3 bases are TGTGCCAGTAGGGCACAGGGTTATGGCTACACCTTC. This encodes CASRAQGYGYTF.